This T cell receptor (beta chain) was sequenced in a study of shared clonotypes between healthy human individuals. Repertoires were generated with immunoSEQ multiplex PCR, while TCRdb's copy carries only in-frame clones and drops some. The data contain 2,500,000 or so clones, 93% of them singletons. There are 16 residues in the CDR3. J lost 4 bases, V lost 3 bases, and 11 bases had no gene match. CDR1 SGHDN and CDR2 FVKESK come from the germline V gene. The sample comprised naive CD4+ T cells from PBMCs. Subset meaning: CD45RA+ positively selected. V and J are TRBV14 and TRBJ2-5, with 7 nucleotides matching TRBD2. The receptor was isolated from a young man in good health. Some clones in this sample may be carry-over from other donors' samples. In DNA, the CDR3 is TGTGCCAGCAGCCATAGGGGCCCGGGAGGAAGAGAGACCCAGTACTTC. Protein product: CASSHRGPGGRETQYF. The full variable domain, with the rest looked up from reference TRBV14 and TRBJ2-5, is EAGVTQFPSHSVIEKGQTVTLRCDPISGHDNLYWYRRVMGKEIKFLLHFVKESKQDESGMPNNRFLAERTGGTYSTLKVQPAELEDSGVYFCASSHRGPGGRETQYFGPGTRLLVL.